This entry lists 27 T cell receptor beta chains sequenced from one sample in a study of cytomegalovirus exposure and HLA in healthy donors. Primers for the PCR totalled 60 Vbeta and 13 Jbeta. Clones were sequenced by immunoSEQ multiplex PCR, and TCRdb holds only the in-frame ones, with some missing. This sample has some 120,000 clones; 70% to 80% occur once, and the top ten carry 4% to 5.5%. The sequencing sample was made of PBMCs. The source of these receptors is a man aged 25-45 years in good health and CMV-seropositive.

The table lists this clone with a few counts. The CDR3 bases are TGTGCCAGCACCGAAATGGGCAACTACGAGCAGTACTTC. The encoded protein is CASTEMGNYEQYF. The chain combines TRBV7-9 with TRBJ2-7; D remains unclear. V lost 7 bases and J 3 bases, leaving 13 bases between the germline ends. This CDR3 has 13 residues. Germline lookup yields CDR1 SEHNR and CDR2 FQNEAQ (reference sequence).

On this clone: One junction end does not reproduce the germline sequence, and a read error may be involved. The chain employs TRBV7-9 and TRBJ2-5; 9 bases are a match to TRBD2. This CDR3 spans 18 amino acids. The germline V gene encodes CDR1 SEHNR and CDR2 FQNEAQ (reference sequence). This chain's CDR3 is CSSSSRGGLAGIQETQYF. The CDR3 bases are TGTTCCAGCAGCTCCCGGGGGGGGCTAGCGGGAATCCAAGAGACCCAGTACTTC.

The chain links TRBV27 to TRBJ2-5; a weak D match, TRBD2 (5 bases). V was clipped by 6 bases and J by 5 bases, with 16 bases between them. Germline CDR1 is MNHEY and CDR2 is SMNVEV (reference sequence). The CDR3 contains 14 residues. The CDR3 region is CASRKFGIGETQYF. The CDR3 DNA follows: TGTGCCAGCAGGAAGTTCGGGATCGGGGAGACCCAGTACTTC.

This chain links TRBV25-1 with TRBJ2-5; 10 positions agree with TRBD1. V dropped 6 bases and J dropped 5; count of bases not matched to a gene: 9. This CDR3 is 15 amino acids long. Germline V gene data show CDR1 as MGHDK and CDR2 as SYGVNS. The CDR3 bases are TGTGCCAGCAGCGAAGACAGGGGGCCAGGGGAGACCCAGTACTTC. Protein product: CASSEDRGPGETQYF.

The rearrangement joins TRBV30 to TRBJ1-1; D is ambiguous. V shed 5 bases and J shed 6 bases, with 10 bases lying between them. Germline V gene data show CDR1 as GTSNPN and CDR2 as SVGIG (reference sequence). The CDR3 has 11 residues. The CDR3 nucleotides are TGTGCCTGGTCTCAGAAATCTGAAGCTTTCTTT. It is translated as CAWSQKSEAFF.

The chain combines TRBV18 with TRBJ2-3; weak D call: TRBD1 (5 bases). In germline, CDR1 is KGHSH, CDR2 LQKENI. This CDR3 is 14 amino acids long. With 0 bases removed from V and 4 bases from J, the gap between germline ends came to 8 bases. Here the CDR3 DNA reads TGTGCCAGCTCACCACCGGCAGGGTCAGATACGCAGTATTTT. Its translation: CASSPPAGSDTQYF. The full variable domain, with the rest looked up from reference TRBV18 and TRBJ2-3, is NAGVMQNPRHLVRRRGQEARLRCSPMKGHSHVYWYRQLPEEGLKFMVYLQKENIIDESGMPKERFSAEFPKEGPSILRIQQVVRGDSAAYFCASSPPAGSDTQYFGPGTRLTVL.

This clone was observed a handful of times. The chain links TRBV4-2 to TRBJ2-7, with D tentatively TRBD2 (5 bases). Trimming took off 1 base at V and 4 bases at J, with 11 bases between the two ends. The CDR3 spans 14 residues. Germline V lookup: CDR1 LGHNA, CDR2 YNFKEQ. The CDR3 region has the DNA TGTGCCAGCAGCCAAGCCGGACTTCTTTACGAGCAGTACTTC. It translates to CASSQAGLLYEQYF.

The genes are TRBV9 and TRBJ1-1; a weak D match, TRBD1 (5 bases). CDR3 length: 14 residues. The germline V gene has CDR1 SGDLS and CDR2 YYNGEE. Trimming pared 1 base from V and 5 bases from J, leaving 12 bases between. The CDR3 sequence is CASSVSRSGTEAFF. The CDR3 DNA reads TGTGCCAGCAGCGTATCCAGATCAGGGACTGAAGCTTTCTTT.

The V call is TRBV6-1, the J call TRBJ1-2; the D gene is possibly TRBD1 (6 bases). The CDR3 totals 15 residues. Germline CDR1 and CDR2: MNHNS and SASEGT. V was trimmed by 9 bases and J by 5 bases, leaving 22 bases between them. CDR3 coding DNA: TGTGCCAGTATTCCACCCCCTAAGGGGGGGTATGGCTACACCTTC. The encoded protein is CASIPPPKGGYGYTF.

The V call is TRBV7-9, the J call TRBJ2-4, with D maybe TRBD2 (5 bases). Germline-derived CDR1 and CDR2 are SEHNR and FQNEAQ (reference sequence). With 4 bases removed from V and 3 bases from J, the gap between germline ends came to 13 bases. The CDR3 has 15 amino acids. This CDR3 is CASSSIRGDKNIQYF. CDR3 bases: TGTGCCAGCAGCTCAATACGGGGAGACAAAAACATTCAGTACTTC.

Only one count was recorded for this clone. The chain uses TRBV5-4 and TRBJ2-5; 12 positions agree with TRBD1. The trim removed 2 bases at V and 5 bases at J, leaving 13 bases unmatched. Germline CDR1 and CDR2: SGHNT and YYREEE (reference sequence). The CDR3 extends over 18 amino acids. CDR3 sequence reads: CASSFYTGTGGFMETQYF. The CDR3 DNA reads TGTGCCAGCAGCTTCTATACCGGGACAGGGGGCTTTATGGAGACCCAGTACTTC. Using reference TRBV5-4 and TRBJ2-5 for the parts outside the CDR3, the full variable domain is ETGVTQSPTHLIKTRGQQVTLRCSSQSGHNTVSWYQQALGQGPQFIFQYYREEENGRGNFPPRFSGLQFPNYSSELNVNALELDDSALYLCASSFYTGTGGFMETQYFGPGTRLLVL.

The chain links TRBV11-2 to TRBJ2-2; perhaps TRBD1 as D (6 bases). The CDR3 loop spans 15 amino acids. V lost 2 bases and J lost 2, with 9 bases in between. Germline-derived CDR1 and CDR2 are SGHAT and FQNNGV. For the CDR3, the DNA is TGTGCCAGCAGCTTACAGGGGCACAACACCGGGGAGCTGTTTTTT. Its protein is CASSLQGHNTGELFF.

The chain employs TRBV5-1 and TRBJ1-1; D possibly corresponds to TRBD1 (6 bases). The CDR3 is made up of 15 amino acids. The ends were cut back, 0 bases at V and 3 bases at J, with 12 bases in the middle. Germline V gives CDR1 SGHRS, CDR2 YFSETQ. CDR3 loop: CASSLAAGVDTEAFF. CDR3 DNA: TGCGCCAGCAGCTTGGCTGCAGGGGTGGACACTGAAGCTTTCTTT.

This chain connects TRBV5-1 to TRBJ2-5; D may be TRBD2 (6 bases). Looked up from germline, CDR1 is SGHRS and CDR2 is YFSETQ. CDR3 length equals 15 residues. V dropped 5 bases and J dropped 3 bases, with 17 bases sitting between them. This CDR3 reads CASRLRGSSEETQYF. The CDR3 DNA reads TGCGCCAGCAGACTGCGGGGTTCATCGGAAGAGACCCAGTACTTC.

This clone was found a few times. As DNA, the CDR3 is TGTGCCAGCAGCCGCGGGACAGCAGCAGATACGCAGTATTTT. Translation: CASSRGTAADTQYF. The chain carries TRBV6-5 and TRBJ2-3; a possible D gene is TRBD1 (7 bases). This CDR3 comprises 14 residues. Germline values: CDR1 MNHEY, CDR2 SVGAGI. V dropped 6 bases and J dropped 4 bases, with 14 bases sitting between them.

V and J are TRBV7-2 and TRBJ2-7, with 8 bases lining up with TRBD1. The CDR3 runs 14 residues. With 3 bases clipped from V and 3 bases from J, the junction kept 4 bases outside the gene matches. Germline-derived CDR1 and CDR2 are SGHTA and FQGNSA. This CDR3 reads CASSLDRVGYEQYF. The CDR3 bases are TGTGCCAGCAGCTTGGACAGGGTCGGCTACGAGCAGTACTTC.

V and J are TRBV2 and TRBJ2-3, with D perhaps matching TRBD1 (6 bases). CDR1 is SNHLY, CDR2 FYNNEI, per germline. The V and J ends lost 4 bases and 1 base respectively, with 15 bases between them. The CDR3 has 16 amino acids. CDR3 nucleotide sequence: TGTGCCAGCAGTGTAGACAGGTTGACGGGCACAGATACGCAGTATTTT. It is translated as CASSVDRLTGTDTQYF.

CDR3 bases: TGTGCCAGCAGCTTATCCCCAGGGGGCTTCTACAATGAGCAGTTCTTC. Translated: CASSLSPGGFYNEQFF. V is TRBV7-9 and J is TRBJ2-1, with 8 positions matching TRBD1. V dropped 2 bases and J dropped 3; count of bases not matched to a gene: 6. This CDR3 contains 16 residues. Germline V gene sequence: CDR1 SEHNR, CDR2 FQNEAQ (reference sequence).

This clone turned up a few times. The CDR3: CAISEPDSPEAFF. CDR3 nucleotides: TGTGCCATCAGTGAGCCGGACAGTCCTGAAGCTTTCTTT. This sequence joins TRBV10-3 and TRBJ1-1; D is perhaps TRBD1 (6 bases). V shed 2 bases and J shed 6 bases, with 10 bases lying between them. This CDR3 has 13 residues. CDR1 is ENHRY and CDR2 is SYGVKD in the germline V gene.

The V call is TRBV7-6, the J call TRBJ1-2; the match to TRBD1 covers 10 bases. J gave up 8 bases and V 5 bases, and 11 bases lay outside the gene matches. This CDR3 has 15 amino acids. Germline loops: CDR1 SGHVS, CDR2 FNYEAQ. The CDR3 region is CASSPDPSTGGGYTF. CDR3 nucleotides: TGTGCCAGCAGCCCCGATCCTTCGACAGGGGGCGGCTACACCTTC.

The chain is built from TRBV4-1 and TRBJ1-1; TRBD1 matches 9 bases. The length of the CDR3 is 14 residues. The germline CDR1 and CDR2 sequences are MGHRA and YSYEKL. Unmatched junction bases numbered 3, after V lost 3 bases and J lost 4 bases. CDR3 nucleotide sequence: TGCGCCAGCAGCCACGGACAGGGGTTCACTGAAGCTTTCTTT. Translated: CASSHGQGFTEAFF.

The chain employs TRBV19 and TRBJ2-7; the match to TRBD2 covers 13 bases. The CDR3 extends over 15 amino acids. Germline CDR1 reads LNHDA; CDR2 reads SQIVND (reference sequence). Losses at the gene ends were 5 bases for V and 6 bases for J; bases not matched to a gene: 7. The CDR3 coding sequence is TGTGCCAGTAGTGTAGGACTAGCGGGAGTTCTCGAGCAGTACTTC. Translating gives CASSVGLAGVLEQYF.

This clone was picked up a small number of times. The rearrangement links TRBV19 to TRBJ2-5; D not certain. Germline V gene data show CDR1 as LNHDA and CDR2 as SQIVND (reference sequence). Trimming took off 3 bases at V and 9 bases at J, with 20 bases between the two ends. This CDR3 is built from 15 residues. CDR3 bases: TGTGCCAGTAGTATTGCCGGCGGTGGAAGTTCGGCCCAGTACTTC. Protein product: CASSIAGGGSSAQYF.

This chain uses TRBV25-1 with TRBJ1-5, with D perhaps TRBD1 (6 bases). Per the germline V gene, CDR1 is MGHDK and CDR2 is SYGVNS. The V and J ends lost 5 bases and 6 bases respectively, with 14 bases between them. There are 14 residues in the CDR3. The CDR3 loop reads CASSQTGSGQPQHF. CDR3 in DNA: TGTGCCAGCAGTCAAACAGGGTCGGGTCAGCCCCAGCATTTT.

The V and J genes are TRBV5-6 and TRBJ1-2; 7 positions agree with TRBD1. CDR1 and CDR2 (germline): SGHDT, YYEEEE. V shed 4 bases, J shed 4 bases, and the junction held 16 bases outside the gene matches. The CDR3 has 17 amino acids. CDR3 residues: CASSADYKTGSGYGYTF. As DNA, the CDR3 is TGTGCCAGCAGCGCCGATTATAAGACAGGGAGTGGCTATGGCTACACCTTC. Filled out from reference TRBV5-6 and TRBJ1-2, the complete variable domain reads DAGVTQSPTHLIKTRGQQVTLRCSPKSGHDTVSWYQQALGQGPQFIFQYYEEEERQRGNFPDRFSGHQFPNYSSELNVNALLLGDSALYLCASSADYKTGSGYGYTFGSGTRLTVV.

The J gene is TRBJ2-1, the V gene TRBV29-1; no reliable D call. Trimming took off 1 base at V and 3 bases at J, with 13 bases between the two ends. This CDR3 is 15 amino acids long. Germline V CDR1 and CDR2: SQVTM, ANQGSEA. Written as DNA, the CDR3 is TGCAGCGTTGAAGTAATCGGCGGAGTCTACAATGAGCAGTTCTTC. Translated: CSVEVIGGVYNEQFF.

This clone was recorded only once. The chain links TRBV7-2 to TRBJ1-5, with unresolved D. In germline, CDR1 is SGHTA, CDR2 FQGNSA. The germline V and J ends were trimmed by 1 base and 3 bases, with 4 bases remaining between them. The CDR3 has 13 residues. CDR3 DNA sequence: TGTGCCAGCAGCTTAGATCTCAATCAGCCCCAGCATTTT. Its translation is CASSLDLNQPQHF.